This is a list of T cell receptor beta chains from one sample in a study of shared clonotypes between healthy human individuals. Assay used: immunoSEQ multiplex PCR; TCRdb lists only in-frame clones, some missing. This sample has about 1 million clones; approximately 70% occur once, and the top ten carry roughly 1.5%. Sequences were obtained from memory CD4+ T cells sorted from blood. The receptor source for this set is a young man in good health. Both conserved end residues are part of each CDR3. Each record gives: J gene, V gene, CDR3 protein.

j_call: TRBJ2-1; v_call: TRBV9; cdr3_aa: CASSIYQGYEQFF
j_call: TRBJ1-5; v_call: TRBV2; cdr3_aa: CASKRDFNQPQHF
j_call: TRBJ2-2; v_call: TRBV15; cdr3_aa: CATSRGDGGPGELFF
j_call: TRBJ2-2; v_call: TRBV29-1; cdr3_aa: CSVEGRAGTGELFF
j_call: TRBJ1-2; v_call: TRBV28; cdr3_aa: CASTEGASGYGYTF
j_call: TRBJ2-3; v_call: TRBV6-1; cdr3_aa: CASSEVSGGAPDTQYF
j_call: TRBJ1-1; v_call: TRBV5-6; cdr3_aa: CASRSGTANTEAFF
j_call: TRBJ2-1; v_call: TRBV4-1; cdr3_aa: CASSQDQGQGINEQFF
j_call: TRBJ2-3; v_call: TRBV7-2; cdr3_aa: CASSEITDTQYF
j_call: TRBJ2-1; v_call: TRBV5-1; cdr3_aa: CASSLRTSGGPQQFF
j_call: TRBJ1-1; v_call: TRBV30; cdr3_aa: CAWRGQGYSTEAFF
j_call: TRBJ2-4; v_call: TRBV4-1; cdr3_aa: CASSQVPFSIGTGKNIQYF
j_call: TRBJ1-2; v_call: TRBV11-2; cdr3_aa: CASSVELNYGYTF